The 32 T cell receptor beta chains reported below all come from one sample, sequenced in a study of T cells in severe cutaneous drug reactions. Bulk and single-cell libraries used iRepertoire multiplex PCR with TCR subtype-specific primers. TCRdb reprocessed the multiplex PCR reads and keeps a single row for each CDR3 protein, giving no DNA. This table holds 1,100 or so distinct CDR3 sequences. Sequenced patients had Stevens-Johnson syndrome or toxic epidermal necrolysis caused by carbamazepine. The sequenced sample consisted of cells from a skin blister. These TCRs come from a human donor with Stevens-Johnson syndrome, a severe cutaneous drug reaction.

This clonotype is identified as large from frequency. The V call is TRBV27, the J call TRBJ2-1; no DNA is available, so the TRBD2 call from TCRdb remains unchecked. The germline CDR1 and CDR2 sequences are MNHEY and SMNVEV (reference sequence). The CDR3 is 15 amino acids. CDR3 residues: CASSSGSNSYNEQFF.

Its frequency marks this clonotype as medium-sized. The J gene is TRBJ2-1, the V gene TRBV28. Per germline, CDR1 MDHEN and CDR2 SYDVKM. CDR3 size: 11 residues. CDR3: CASSTQETQFF.

In terms of frequency, this clonotype is large (0.1 to 1%). CDR3 sequence reads: CSVEDLSRQGSYEQYF. The rearrangement uses TRBV29-1 and TRBJ2-7; the TCRdb call, TRBD1, lacks DNA for checking. The CDR3 covers 16 residues. Germline CDR1 is SQVTM and CDR2 is ANQGSEA.

The chain links TRBV2 to TRBJ2-5; TCRdb returns TRBD2, unconfirmable since there is no DNA. This CDR3 is 14 amino acids long. The germline V gene has CDR1 SNHLY and CDR2 FYNNEI. CDR3 in amino acids: CASKKDLSGETQYF.

By frequency, this clonotype registers large. The chain joins TRBV6-1 to TRBJ2-3; TCRdb indicates TRBD1, and absent DNA this call remains unverified. Germline CDR1 MNHNS, CDR2 SASEGT. CDR3 length: 13 amino acids. The CDR3: CASTRQGTDTQYF.

In terms of frequency, this clonotype is medium-sized. The chain couples TRBV29-1 to TRBJ2-5; the D call from TCRdb, TRBD2, cannot be confirmed without DNA. Germline-derived CDR1 and CDR2 are SQVTM and ANQGSEA. CDR3 length equals 15 residues. CDR3 sequence reads: CSVLQHLRRGETQYF.

This clonotype counts as large (0.1 to 1%) by frequency. V gene TRBV25-1 combines with J gene TRBJ2-1; TCRdb outputs TRBD2, but without DNA this stays unchecked. Germline-derived CDR1 and CDR2 are MGHDK and SYGVNS. The CDR3 is made up of 14 amino acids. The CDR3 spells CASRRAGGGNEQFF.

This clonotype shows up as medium-sized by frequency. This sequence joins TRBV24-1 and TRBJ2-5; checking the TCRdb D call of TRBD1 is not possible without DNA. CDR3 size: 13 residues. Germline lookup yields CDR1 KGHDR and CDR2 SFDVKD. This CDR3 is CATSNPGQETQFF.

The chain employs TRBV18 and TRBJ2-6; TCRdb outputs TRBD1, but without DNA this stays unchecked. The CDR3 extends over 16 amino acids. Germline V lookup: CDR1 KGHSH, CDR2 LQKENI. The CDR3 is CASVPGQYSGANVLTF.

The chain couples TRBV6-1 to TRBJ1-6. The germline V gene has CDR1 MNHNS and CDR2 SASEGT. This CDR3 region has 11 residues. The CDR3 reads CASSGNSPLHF.

Considering frequency, this clonotype is medium-sized (0.01 to 0.1%). The chain uses TRBV15 and TRBJ2-7; TCRdb selects TRBD1, and the lack of DNA leaves this call unchecked. Germline CDR1 and CDR2: LNHNV and YYDKDF (reference sequence). This CDR3 region has 17 residues. This chain's CDR3 is CATSRDRTAGLFYEQYF.

The V and J genes are TRBV11-3 and TRBJ1-1. This CDR3 is 13 amino acids long. CDR1 and CDR2 (germline): SGHNT, YENEEA. The CDR3 loop reads CASSLRGYTEAFF.

The chain links TRBV11-3 to TRBJ2-2; TCRdb gives TRBD1 as the D gene, but with no DNA this cannot be confirmed. Germline CDR1 SGHNT, CDR2 YENEEA. The CDR3 loop spans 14 amino acids. The CDR3 sequence: CASSSDPGAGELFF.

This clonotype is called medium-sized (0.01 to 0.1%) based on its frequency. The J gene is TRBJ2-5, the V gene TRBV20-1; TCRdb's D gene call, TRBD2, goes unchecked for lack of DNA. Per germline, CDR1 DFQATT and CDR2 SNEGSKA (reference sequence). This CDR3 is built from 17 residues. The CDR3 is CSATHFGPSTLQETQYF.

This clonotype is identified as large from frequency. This chain's CDR3 is CASRQQDSVTEAFF. This rearrangement joins TRBV12-3 or TRBV12-4 to TRBJ1-1; TCRdb names TRBD1, which stays unverified in the absence of DNA. The CDR3 extends over 14 amino acids.

Judged by frequency, this clonotype is medium-sized. The chain is built from TRBV9 and TRBJ2-7; the D gene TCRdb calls, TRBD1, cannot be checked with no DNA. The CDR3 loop spans 14 amino acids. The germline V gene has CDR1 SGDLS and CDR2 YYNGEE. Here the CDR3 reads CASSGDGLSYEQYF.

The V and J genes are TRBV4-2 and TRBJ2-2; the TCRdb D gene call, TRBD2, has no DNA to confirm it. Germline CDR1 reads LGHNA; CDR2 reads YNFKEQ. This CDR3 has 18 residues. CDR3 in amino acids: CASSHLTSGGPNTGELFF.

The chain has TRBV6-6 and TRBJ2-7; TCRdb indicates TRBD2, and absent DNA this call remains unverified. The germline V gene has CDR1 MNHNY and CDR2 SVGAGI (reference sequence). The CDR3 sequence is 16 residues long. CDR3 residues: CASSHGTSGPSYEQYF.

V usage is TRBV7-9 and J usage is TRBJ2-7; no DNA is available, so the TRBD1 call from TCRdb remains unchecked. CDR3 length: 15 amino acids. The germline CDR1 and CDR2 sequences are SEHNR and FQNEAQ (reference sequence). CDR3 sequence reads: CASSPFRDGPDEQYF.

Its frequency marks this clonotype as medium-sized (0.01 to 0.1%). The chain recombines TRBV12-3 or TRBV12-4 with TRBJ2-3. The CDR3 extends over 12 amino acids. CDR3 in amino acids: CATRSAADTQYF.

The chain couples TRBV19 to TRBJ2-3; TCRdb's D gene call, TRBD2, goes unchecked for lack of DNA. The CDR3 has 17 amino acids. CDR1 is LNHDA and CDR2 is SQIVND in the germline V gene (reference sequence). This chain's CDR3 is CASSGATSGRSTDTQYF.

The CDR3 region is CASSLISVDTQYF. The genes are TRBV11-3 and TRBJ2-3. Germline CDR1 SGHNT, CDR2 YENEEA. CDR3 length: 13 amino acids.

V is TRBV6-2 or TRBV6-3 and J is TRBJ1-1. Germline CDR1 is MNHEY and CDR2 is SVGEGT. CDR3 length equals 14 residues. The CDR3: CASSAVRVNTEAFF.

By frequency, this clonotype registers medium-sized (0.01 to 0.1%). V and J are TRBV7-9 and TRBJ2-1. The CDR3 contains 12 residues. The germline V gene encodes CDR1 SEHNR and CDR2 FQNEAQ (reference sequence). CDR3 sequence reads: CASSLTEETQFF.

This clonotype is large (0.1 to 1%) by frequency. The chain joins TRBV28 to TRBJ2-1; TCRdb lists TRBD1, though no DNA is available to test this call. Per germline, CDR1 MDHEN and CDR2 SYDVKM. The CDR3 spans 14 residues. CDR3 in amino acids: CASSPRYTGLKQFF.

Considering frequency, this clonotype is medium-sized. The chain uses TRBV11-3 and TRBJ2-2. This CDR3 has 12 amino acids. CDR1 and CDR2 from the germline V gene are SGHNT and YENEEA. The CDR3 here is CASSSGTGELFF.

This clonotype is deemed large by its frequency. V and J are TRBV6-5 and TRBJ2-1; TCRdb reports TRBD1, a call that lacks DNA to check it against. Germline V gives CDR1 MNHEY, CDR2 SVGAGI. This CDR3 is built from 16 residues. The CDR3 is CASSPPRELGWDEQFF.

The V call is TRBV11-2, the J call TRBJ2-7; TCRdb returns TRBD2, unconfirmable since there is no DNA. From germline, CDR1 is SGHAT and CDR2 FQNNGV. The CDR3 has 16 residues. CDR3 sequence reads: CASSLVPSGGTYEQNF.

This clonotype is deemed medium-sized (0.01 to 0.1%) by its frequency. The V gene is TRBV10-3, the J gene TRBJ2-1; the D call of TRBD2 rests on TCRdb alone, since no DNA is present to check it. Germline V lookup: CDR1 ENHRY, CDR2 SYGVKD. This CDR3 has 14 residues. CDR3 loop: CAISSTSNGETQFF.

CDR3 amino acids: CASSSDRVGQYF. The V gene is TRBV11-1, the J gene TRBJ2-5; TCRdb's D call, TRBD1, is unchecked because there is no DNA. CDR3 length: 12 amino acids. Germline V gene lookup returns CDR1 SGHAT and CDR2 FQDESV (reference sequence). The full variable domain, in which reference TRBV11-1 and TRBJ2-5 provide the parts outside the CDR3, is EAEVAQSPRYKITEKSQAVAFWCDPISGHATLYWYRQILGQGPELLVQFQDESVVDDSQLPKDRFSAERLKGVDSTLKIQPAELGDSAMYLCASSSDRVGQYFGPGTRLLVL.

This clonotype is classed as medium-sized by frequency. The chain joins TRBV15 to TRBJ2-3; TCRdb returns TRBD1, unconfirmable since there is no DNA. CDR3 length: 15 residues. Germline CDR1 reads LNHNV; CDR2 reads YYDKDF (reference sequence). CDR3 protein: CATSGIQGWTDTQYF.

This clonotype is identified as medium-sized from frequency. This chain's CDR3 is CASRPIQGAGANVLTF. The V call is TRBV28, the J call TRBJ2-6; the D gene TCRdb calls, TRBD1, cannot be checked with no DNA. Per the germline V gene, CDR1 is MDHEN and CDR2 is SYDVKM. The CDR3 sequence is 16 residues long.